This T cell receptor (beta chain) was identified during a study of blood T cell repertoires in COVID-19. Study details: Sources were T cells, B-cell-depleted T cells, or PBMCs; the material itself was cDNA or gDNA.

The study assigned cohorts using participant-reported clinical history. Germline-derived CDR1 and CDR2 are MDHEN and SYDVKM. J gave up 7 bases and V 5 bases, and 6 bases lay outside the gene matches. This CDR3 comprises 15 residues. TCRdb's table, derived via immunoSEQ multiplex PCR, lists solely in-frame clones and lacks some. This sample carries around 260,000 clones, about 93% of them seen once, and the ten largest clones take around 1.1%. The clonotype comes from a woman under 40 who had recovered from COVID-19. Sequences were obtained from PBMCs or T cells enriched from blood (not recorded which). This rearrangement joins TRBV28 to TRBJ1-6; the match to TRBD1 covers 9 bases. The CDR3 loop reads CASSTPGQGNSPLHF. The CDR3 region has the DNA TGTGCCAGCAGTACACCGGGACAGGGAAATTCACCCCTCCACTTT.